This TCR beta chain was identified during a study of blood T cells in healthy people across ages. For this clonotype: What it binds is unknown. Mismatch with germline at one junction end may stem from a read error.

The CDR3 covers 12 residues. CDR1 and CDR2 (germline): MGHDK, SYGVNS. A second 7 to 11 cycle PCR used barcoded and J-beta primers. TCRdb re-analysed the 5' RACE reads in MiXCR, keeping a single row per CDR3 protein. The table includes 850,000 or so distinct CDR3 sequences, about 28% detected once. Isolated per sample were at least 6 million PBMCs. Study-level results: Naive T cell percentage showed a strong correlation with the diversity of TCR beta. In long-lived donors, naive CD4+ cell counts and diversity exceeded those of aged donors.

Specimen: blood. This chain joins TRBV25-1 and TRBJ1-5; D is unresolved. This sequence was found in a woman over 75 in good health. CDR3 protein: CASGEGPLPQHF. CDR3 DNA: TGTGCCAGCGGTGAAGGGCCACTGCCCCAGCATTTT.